This T cell receptor (beta chain) stems from a study of tumor-infiltrating lymphocytes in primary liver carcinoma. Across the whole study: Participating patients were men and women between 30 and 69 years old.

Researchers generated TCR beta cDNA from approximately 0.55 ug of total RNA, relying on a constant-region primer. It was through three nested multiplex PCR rounds of slightly modified ARM-PCR that TCR beta libraries arose. Primers for the first two PCR rounds were TRBV1-TRBV30 forward primers and a C-beta reverse primer (approximately 10 cycles per round). TCRdb reprocessed the multiplex PCR reads with MiXCR, giving one entry per CDR3 protein. The table records about 64,000 distinct CDR3 sequences, roughly 70% of them present only once. Co-extraction of RNA and DNA was performed on about 19-33 mg of unsorted bulk tissue. CDR3 length equals 15 residues. Looked up from germline, CDR1 is SGHAT and CDR2 is FQDESV (reference sequence). Comment on this clonotype: A much larger clone sits a single nucleotide away, making a read error possible.

The rearrangement links TRBV11-1 to TRBJ2-7, with 10 bases matching TRBD1. The sequence came from a man in his forties with primary liver carcinoma and hepatitis B virus infection. Sequences were obtained from liver tumor tissue from sampling region 4. Subset of the sample: tumor region T4, right-lateral pole. The CDR3 spells CTSSSAGTGDAEQYF. CDR3 nucleotide sequence: TGTACCAGCAGCTCCGCCGGGACAGGGGATGCCGAGCAGTACTTC.